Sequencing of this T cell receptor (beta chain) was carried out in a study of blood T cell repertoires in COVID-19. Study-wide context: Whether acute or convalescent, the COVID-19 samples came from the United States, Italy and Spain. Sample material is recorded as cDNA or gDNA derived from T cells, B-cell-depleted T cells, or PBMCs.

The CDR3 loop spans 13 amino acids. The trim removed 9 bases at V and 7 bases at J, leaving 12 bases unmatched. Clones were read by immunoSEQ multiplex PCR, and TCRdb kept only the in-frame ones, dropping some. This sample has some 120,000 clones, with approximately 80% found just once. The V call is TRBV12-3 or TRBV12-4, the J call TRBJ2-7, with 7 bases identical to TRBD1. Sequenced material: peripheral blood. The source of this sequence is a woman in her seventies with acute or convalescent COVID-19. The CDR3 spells CASKTGTHREQYF. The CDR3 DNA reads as TGTGCCAGTAAGACAGGGACCCATCGGGAGCAGTACTTC.